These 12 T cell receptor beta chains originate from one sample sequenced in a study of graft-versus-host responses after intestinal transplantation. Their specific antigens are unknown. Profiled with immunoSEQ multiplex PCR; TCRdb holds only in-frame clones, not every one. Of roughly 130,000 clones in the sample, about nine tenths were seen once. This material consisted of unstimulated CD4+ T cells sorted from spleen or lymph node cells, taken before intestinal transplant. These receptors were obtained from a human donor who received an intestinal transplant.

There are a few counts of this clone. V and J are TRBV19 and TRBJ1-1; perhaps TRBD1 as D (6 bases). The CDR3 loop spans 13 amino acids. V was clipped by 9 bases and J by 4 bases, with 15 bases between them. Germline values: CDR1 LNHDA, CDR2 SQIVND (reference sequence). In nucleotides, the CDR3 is TGTGCCAGCATTAGGAGGGGGTTCACTGAAGCTTTCTTT. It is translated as CASIRRGFTEAFF.

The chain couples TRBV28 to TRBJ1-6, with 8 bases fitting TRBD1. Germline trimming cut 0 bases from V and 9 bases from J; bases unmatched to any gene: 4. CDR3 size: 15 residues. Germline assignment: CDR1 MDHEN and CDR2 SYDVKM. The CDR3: CASSLWQGARSPLHF. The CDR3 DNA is TGTGCCAGCAGTTTATGGCAGGGGGCGCGTTCACCCCTCCACTTT.

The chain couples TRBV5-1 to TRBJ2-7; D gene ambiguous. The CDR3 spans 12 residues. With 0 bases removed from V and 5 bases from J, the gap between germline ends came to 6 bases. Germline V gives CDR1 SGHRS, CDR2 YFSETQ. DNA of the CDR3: TGCGCCAGCAGCTTGGCAGGTAACGAGCAGTACTTC. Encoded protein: CASSLAGNEQYF.

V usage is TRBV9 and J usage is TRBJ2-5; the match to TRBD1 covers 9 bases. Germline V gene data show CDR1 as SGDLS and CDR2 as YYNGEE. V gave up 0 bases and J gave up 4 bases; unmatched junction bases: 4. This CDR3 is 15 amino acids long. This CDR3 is CASSVGTGEGETQYF. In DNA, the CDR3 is TGTGCCAGCAGCGTAGGGACAGGGGAGGGAGAGACCCAGTACTTC. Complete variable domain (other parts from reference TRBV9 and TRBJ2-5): DSGVTQTPKHLITATGQRVTLRCSPRSGDLSVYWYQQSLDQGLQFLIQYYNGEERAKGNILERFSAQQFPDLHSELNLSSLELGDSALYFCASSVGTGEGETQYFGPGTRLLVL.

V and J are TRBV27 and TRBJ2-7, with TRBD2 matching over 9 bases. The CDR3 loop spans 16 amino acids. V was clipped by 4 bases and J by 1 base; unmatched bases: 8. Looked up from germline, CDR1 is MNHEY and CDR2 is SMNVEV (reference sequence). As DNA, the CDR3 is TGTGCCAGCAGTTCTACCCTCAGCGGGAGGTCCTACGAGCAGTACTTC. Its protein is CASSSTLSGRSYEQYF.

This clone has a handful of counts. The CDR3 region has the DNA TGTGCCAGCAAGGATAACACCATATATTTT. It yields the protein CASKDNTIYF. The chain links TRBV6-1 to TRBJ1-3, with D unresolved. CDR1 and CDR2 from the germline V gene are MNHNS and SASEGT. This CDR3 has 10 amino acids. V was shortened by 7 bases and J by 7 bases, with 5 bases between the two germline ends.

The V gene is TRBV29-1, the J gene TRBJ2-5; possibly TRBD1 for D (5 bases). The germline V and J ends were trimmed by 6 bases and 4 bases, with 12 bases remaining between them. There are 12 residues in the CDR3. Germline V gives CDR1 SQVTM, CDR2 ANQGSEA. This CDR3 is CSVGRVGETQYF. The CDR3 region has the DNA TGCAGCGTGGGCAGGGTTGGAGAGACCCAGTACTTC.

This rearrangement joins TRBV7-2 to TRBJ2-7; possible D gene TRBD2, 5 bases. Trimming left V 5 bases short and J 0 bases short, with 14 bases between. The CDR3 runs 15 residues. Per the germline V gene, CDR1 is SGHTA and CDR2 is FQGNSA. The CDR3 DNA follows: TGTGCCAGCAGCCTAACTAGAGGTGGCTCCTACGAGCAGTACTTC. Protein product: CASSLTRGGSYEQYF. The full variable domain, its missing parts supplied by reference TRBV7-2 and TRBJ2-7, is GAGVSQSPSNKVTEKGKDVELRCDPISGHTALYWYRQSLGQGLEFLIYFQGNSAPDKSGLPSDRFSAERTGGSVSTLTIQRTQQEDSAVYLCASSLTRGGSYEQYFGPGTRLTVT.

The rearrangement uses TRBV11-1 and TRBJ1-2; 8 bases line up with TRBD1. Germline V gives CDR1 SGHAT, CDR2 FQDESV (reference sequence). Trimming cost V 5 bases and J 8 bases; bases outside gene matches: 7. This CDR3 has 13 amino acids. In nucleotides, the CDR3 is TGTGCCAGCAGCCCCAGGGGGCTAGAAGGCTACACCTTC. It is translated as CASSPRGLEGYTF.

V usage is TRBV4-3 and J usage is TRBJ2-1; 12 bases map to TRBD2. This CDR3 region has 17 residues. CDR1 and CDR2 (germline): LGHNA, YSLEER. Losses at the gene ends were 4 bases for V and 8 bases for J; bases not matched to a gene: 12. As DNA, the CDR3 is TGCGCCAGCAGCCTATACCCGACTAGCGGGAGTTATGATGAGCAGTTCTTC. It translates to CASSLYPTSGSYDEQFF.

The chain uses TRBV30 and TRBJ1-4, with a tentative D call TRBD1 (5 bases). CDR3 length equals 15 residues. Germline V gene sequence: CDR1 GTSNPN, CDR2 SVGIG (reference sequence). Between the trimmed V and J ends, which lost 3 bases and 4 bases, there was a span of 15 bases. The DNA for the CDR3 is TGTGCCTGGAGGGGCGGGGGACGCCGTAATGAAAAACTGTTTTTT. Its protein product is CAWRGGGRRNEKLFF.

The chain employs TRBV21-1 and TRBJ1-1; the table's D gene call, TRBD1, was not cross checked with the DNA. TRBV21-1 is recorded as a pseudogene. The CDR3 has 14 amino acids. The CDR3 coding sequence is TGTGCCAGCAACTTGCCAAGGGGGAACACTGAAGCTTTCTTT. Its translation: CASNLPRGNTEAFF.